This T cell receptor beta chain was documented in a study of T-cell reconstitution after alpha-beta-depleted transplantation in children. Library preparation (for TCRbeta) was performed with unique molecular identifiers. TCRdb redid the calling of the PCR reads with MiXCR, one entry per CDR3 protein. The table lists hundreds of thousands of distinct CDR3 sequences, 16% of them singletons. This clonotype was found many times. With 0 bases clipped from V and 4 bases from J, the junction kept 7 bases outside the gene matches. The CDR3 totals 15 residues. CDR1 and CDR2 (germline): DFQATT, SNEGSKA (reference sequence).

Source: PBMCs from the stem cell graft donor, taken from the stem cell graft. The origin of this receptor is a human donor who donated a stem cell graft to a child with acute myeloid leukemia. The rearrangement joins TRBV20-1 to TRBJ2-7, with TRBD1 identical over 9 bases. The CDR3: CSARDLTGGAYEQYF. As DNA, the CDR3 is TGCAGTGCTAGAGATTTGACAGGGGGTGCGTACGAGCAGTACTTC.